This T cell receptor (beta chain) was profiled in a study of blood T cell repertoires in COVID-19. From germline, CDR1 is SGHNT and CDR2 YENEEA. V trimming: 5 bases; J trimming: 4 bases; junction bases outside the gene matches: 7. CDR3 size: 16 residues. TCRdb keeps only in-frame clones here, not all; method: immunoSEQ multiplex PCR. The table has fewer than 150,000 clones, approximately 85% seen once. The TCR comes from a woman between 55 and 75 years old with COVID-19, enrolled during active disease. This rearrangement joins TRBV11-3 to TRBJ2-2; TRBD2 matches 10 bases. The specimen was peripheral blood. The CDR3 protein is CASSPGLAEGTGELFF. In nucleotides, the CDR3 is TGTGCCAGCAGCCCAGGACTAGCGGAGGGCACCGGGGAGCTGTTTTTT.